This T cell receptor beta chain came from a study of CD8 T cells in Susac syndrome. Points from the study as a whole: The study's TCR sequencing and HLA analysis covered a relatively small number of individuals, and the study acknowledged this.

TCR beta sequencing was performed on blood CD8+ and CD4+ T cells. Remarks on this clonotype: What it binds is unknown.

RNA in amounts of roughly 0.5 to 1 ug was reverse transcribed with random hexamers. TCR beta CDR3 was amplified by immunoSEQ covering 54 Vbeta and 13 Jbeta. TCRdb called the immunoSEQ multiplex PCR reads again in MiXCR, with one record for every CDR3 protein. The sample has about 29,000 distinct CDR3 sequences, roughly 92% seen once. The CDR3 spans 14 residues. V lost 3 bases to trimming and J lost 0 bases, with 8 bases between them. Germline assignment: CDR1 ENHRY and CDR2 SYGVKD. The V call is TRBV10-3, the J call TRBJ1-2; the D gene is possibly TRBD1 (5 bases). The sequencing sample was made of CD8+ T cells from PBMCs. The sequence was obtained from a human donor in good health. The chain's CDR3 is CAISEGEANYGYTF. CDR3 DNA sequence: TGTGCCATCAGTGAAGGGGAGGCTAACTATGGCTACACCTTC.